This T cell receptor (beta chain) derives from a study of beta chain features in type 1 diabetes. Study-wide points: Among patients with Type 1 diabetes, TCRB CDR3s were moderately but significantly shorter in every one of the four CD4+ subsets.

Germline CDR1 is SGHTA and CDR2 is FQGNSA. The CDR3 has 15 residues. With 2 bases removed from V and 2 bases from J, the gap between germline ends came to 10 bases. TCRB transcripts that were expressed got sequenced, as all of the isolated RNA had been reverse transcribed. Generated by immunoSEQ multiplex PCR, the TCRdb table keeps only in-frame clones and is missing some. In the table there are 45,000 to 60,000 clones, about 48% of which are singletons. This clone has a handful of counts. What it binds is unknown. Each of the CD4+ naive, central memory, regulatory and stem cell-like memory populations was sorted via CD45RO/CCR7/CD25/CD127/CD95/CD27. Each sorted fraction was over 95% pure.

Specimen: stem cell memory CD4+ T cells from blood. The chain has TRBV7-2 and TRBJ1-3; D is undetermined. This clonotype originated in a man aged 30 to 45 with type 1 diabetes. The CDR3: CASSLQPGAGNTIYF. The CDR3 DNA reads TGTGCCAGCAGCTTACAGCCAGGCGCTGGAAACACCATATATTTT.